These T cell receptor beta chains were read from a single sample in a study of vaccination effects on CD4 cells after COVID-19. Their recognized antigens are unknown. Measured with immunoSEQ multiplex PCR; TCRdb has only the in-frame clones, and not every one. There are about 74,000 clones in the sample; over 60% occur only once, and about 1.9% lies in the top ten. Specimen: CD4+ T cells from PBMCs cultured without peptide, collected before COVID-19 vaccination. The receptors were sampled from a human donor who received a COVID-19 vaccine. CDR3s include the opening cysteine and the closing phenylalanine or tryptophan. D genes are given only for firm matches. The size entry is marked missing in some rows and otherwise reads once, few, many or a size class.

d_call	v_call	j_call	clone_size	cdr3_nt	cdr3_aa
.	TRBV7-6	TRBJ2-3	.	TGTGCCAGCAACCCGGCCGGGATGCGCGGTACGCAGTATTTT	CASNPAGMRGTQYF
.	TRBV2	TRBJ2-4	.	TGTGCCAGCAGTGTTAACAGGGGGGGAAACATTCAGTACTTC	CASSVNRGGNIQYF
.	TRBV7-2	TRBJ1-2	.	TGTGCCAGCAGGTTCGACCAGAGGACCCTTAACTATGGCTACACCTTC	CASRFDQRTLNYGYTF
.	TRBV18	TRBJ2-2	.	TGTGCCAGCTCTCAATCTCACGGGGAGCTGTTTTTT	CASSQSHGELFF
TRBD1	TRBV24-1	TRBJ2-3	.	TGTGCCACCAGTGCCCCGACGACAGGGTCCCCAGATACGCAGTATTTT	CATSAPTTGSPDTQYF
TRBD2	TRBV7-2	TRBJ2-1	.	TGTGCCAGCAGCCTAGACCTAACTAGCGGGGGACGTAATGAGCAGTTCTTC	CASSLDLTSGGRNEQFF
TRBD2	TRBV6-2/TRBV6-3	TRBJ2-1	.	TGTGCCAGCAGCTCAGACCTCGGGACTAGCGGGGGAAGACAGTTCTTC	CASSSDLGTSGGRQFF
.	TRBV18	TRBJ1-5	.	TGTGCCAGCTCACCCACAGGGAGCGGCAATCAGCCCCAGCATTTT	CASSPTGSGNQPQHF
TRBD2	TRBV5-5	TRBJ2-1	.	TGTGCCAGCAGCTTGCAGACGGGGGGGCCGAATGAGCAGTTCTTC	CASSLQTGGPNEQFF
TRBD1	TRBV24-1	TRBJ2-2	few	TGTGCCACCAGGGCAGGGGGCGCGGACACCGGGGAGCTGTTTTTT	CATRAGGADTGELFF
.	TRBV28	TRBJ2-1	once	TGTGCCAGCAGGTTAAGGGGGGCCACGTACAATGAGCAGTTCTTC	CASRLRGATYNEQFF
TRBD1	TRBV28	TRBJ1-1	.	TGTGCCAGCAGTTTACCCCTGACAGGGAATAATGAAGCTTTCTTT	CASSLPLTGNNEAFF
TRBD1	TRBV28	TRBJ2-2	.	TGTGCCAGCTGGGACAGGGACACCGGGGAGCTGTTTTTT	CASWDRDTGELFF
.	TRBV5-1	TRBJ1-3	.	TGCGCCAGCAGCTTAGCCGTCGGTCTAACTGGAAACACCATATATTTT	CASSLAVGLTGNTIYF
TRBD1	TRBV7-2	TRBJ2-2	.	TGTGCCAGCAGCTTACAGGGGGCTAATATTTTTACCGGGGAGCTGTTTTTT	CASSLQGANIFTGELFF
.	TRBV6-5	TRBJ1-1	few	TGTGCCAGCAGTTCCAACAGGAAGAACACTGAAGCTTTCTTT	CASSSNRKNTEAFF
TRBD1	TRBV5-1	TRBJ1-5	.	TGCGCCAGCAGCCAGGGGGGGAATCAGCCCCAGCATTTT	CASSQGGNQPQHF
TRBD1	TRBV7-9	TRBJ2-5	.	TGTGCCAGCAGCTGGCCGGGACAGGGGACAGAGACCCAGTACTTC	CASSWPGQGTETQYF
.	TRBV19	TRBJ1-2	few	TGTGCCAGTAGTATATCGGGGGTTCGAGGCTACACCTTC	CASSISGVRGYTF
.	TRBV2	TRBJ1-5	once	TGTGCCAGCAGTGAAGCGCAGGGGAAGCCCCAGCATTTT	CASSEAQGKPQHF
TRBD1	TRBV5-1	TRBJ1-3	.	TGCGCCAGCAGCTTGTATGGCGACAGGGGCTCTGGAAACACCATATATTTT	CASSLYGDRGSGNTIYF
TRBD1	TRBV14	TRBJ2-3	.	TGTGCCAGCAGCCGAAAGCCCCCGCAGGGGGCAGGAGATACGCAGTATTTT	CASSRKPPQGAGDTQYF
.	TRBV13	TRBJ1-1	.	TGTGCCAGCCGGAGGTCGACTGAAGCTTTCTTT	CASRRSTEAFF
.	TRBV19	TRBJ2-6	.	TGTGCCAGTAGTATGTCAGGCTCTGGGGCCAACGTCCTGACTTTC	CASSMSGSGANVLTF
.	TRBV12-5	TRBJ2-6	.	TGTGCTAGTGGTTTGGTGGGGTCGGGGGCCAACGTCCTGACTTTC	CASGLVGSGANVLTF
TRBD2	TRBV7-2	TRBJ2-1	.	TGTGCCAGCAGCTATAGCGGGGGGCAGTTCTTC	CASSYSGGQFF
TRBD2	TRBV6-6	TRBJ2-2	.	TGTGCCAGCAGTCGGACTAGCGGGGGGACGAACACCGGGGAGCTGTTTTTT	CASSRTSGGTNTGELFF
.	TRBV24-1	TRBJ2-3	.	TGTGCCACCAAAGACAAAAGCTGGACAGAAACGCAGTATTTT	CATKDKSWTETQYF
.	TRBV27	TRBJ1-2	.	TGTGCCAGCAGTTTATGGGCAGACCTCTATGGCTACACCTTC	CASSLWADLYGYTF
TRBD1	TRBV4-3	TRBJ1-1	.	TGCGCCAGCAGCCAAGTACGACAGGGGTCTGAAGCTTTCTTT	CASSQVRQGSEAFF
.	TRBV30	TRBJ1-1	.	TGTGCCTGGAGTAGGGTAGGGGGCACTGAAGCTTTCTTT	CAWSRVGGTEAFF
.	TRBV19	TRBJ1-1	once	TGTGCCAGTATGTTTGGCGGGCAGAACACTGAAGCTTTCTTT	CASMFGGQNTEAFF
.	TRBV18	TRBJ1-1	few	TGTGCCAGCTCACCCCCGGGATCCACTGAAGCTTTCTTT	CASSPPGSTEAFF
.	TRBV2	TRBJ2-3	.	TGTGCCAGCGGAAAACAGGGTGATACGCAGTATTTT	CASGKQGDTQYF
.	TRBV28	TRBJ2-2	.	TGTGCCAGCAGTTCCCCTACCGGGGTGTCCGGGGAGCTGTTTTTT	CASSSPTGVSGELFF
.	TRBV5-6	TRBJ2-3	.	TGTGCCAGCAGCGCTCAAACCAGAACAGATACGCAGTATTTT	CASSAQTRTDTQYF
.	TRBV5-6	TRBJ1-3	.	TGTGCCAGCAGCTTGGGGGCATATTCCTCTGGAAACACCATATATTTT	CASSLGAYSSGNTIYF
.	TRBV6-5	TRBJ1-5	.	TGTGCCAGCAGTTACTCGCGGCAGTATCAGCCCCAGCATTTT	CASSYSRQYQPQHF
TRBD1	TRBV7-2	TRBJ2-3	.	TGTGCCAGCAGCTTAGGGGTCAGAGGGGGCCTTATCACAGATACGCAGTATTTT	CASSLGVRGGLITDTQYF
.	TRBV29-1	TRBJ2-3	.	TGCAGCGTTGAAGGGCAACCGGGATTAGGGACAGATACGCAGTATTTT	CSVEGQPGLGTDTQYF
TRBD2	TRBV2	TRBJ2-1	.	TGTGCCAGCAGCCTTAGCGGGGGGGTCTACAATGAGCAGTTCTTC	CASSLSGGVYNEQFF
.	TRBV27	TRBJ1-5	.	TGTGCCAGCATAGGGGCTGCCAATCAGCCCCAGCATTTT	CASIGAANQPQHF
TRBD2	TRBV29-1	TRBJ2-2	.	TGCAGCGCGGGGGGATGGCAAACGAACACCGGGGAGCTGTTTTTT	CSAGGWQTNTGELFF
TRBD1	TRBV11-2	TRBJ1-2	.	TGTGCCAGCAGCCCGCAGGTGGGACAGGGGTATGGCTACACCTTC	CASSPQVGQGYGYTF
.	TRBV2	TRBJ1-3	.	TGTGCCAGCAGGGGCAGCTCTGGAAACACCATATATTTT	CASRGSSGNTIYF
TRBD2	TRBV6-5	TRBJ2-3	.	TGTGCCAGCAGTTTGCGGGGGGGCCGAGGCACAGATACGCAGTATTTT	CASSLRGGRGTDTQYF
.	TRBV19	TRBJ1-1	.	TGTGCCAGTAAAGGCAGGGTGGCTGAAGCTTTCTTT	CASKGRVAEAFF
.	TRBV30	TRBJ2-2	.	TGTGCCTGGGGCCGTGACCGGGACCTCAGAAGAACCGGGGAGCTGTTTTTT	CAWGRDRDLRRTGELFF
.	TRBV9	TRBJ1-5	.	TGTGCCAGCAGCGGACCGGGTCGCCCCCAGCATTTT	CASSGPGRPQHF
TRBD1	TRBV24-1	TRBJ2-5	.	TGTGCCACCAGTGCAGGGGGCCAAGAGACCCAGTACTTC	CATSAGGQETQYF
.	TRBV5-8	TRBJ2-5	.	TGTGCCAGCCTGGGAAGGGACCGACAAGAGACCCAGTACTTC	CASLGRDRQETQYF
.	TRBV14	TRBJ1-6	.	TGTGCCAGCAGCCCATGTTATGACAGAATTCTTAATTCACCCCTCCACTTT	CASSPCYDRILNSPLHF
TRBD1	TRBV5-1	TRBJ2-2	.	TGCGCCAGCAGCTTTGCAGGGGGCACCGGGGAGCTGTTTTTT	CASSFAGGTGELFF
.	TRBV3-1/TRBV3-2	TRBJ1-1	.	TGTGCCAGCAGCCAAGACGGTAGCGGTAACACTGAAGCTTTCTTT	CASSQDGSGNTEAFF
.	TRBV18	TRBJ1-3	.	TGTGCCAGCTCAATACAGGGAGATGGAAACACCATATATTTT	CASSIQGDGNTIYF
TRBD1	TRBV19	TRBJ2-5	.	TGTGCCAGTAGTACTACAGGGGGGAGAGAGACCCAGTACTTC	CASSTTGGRETQYF
.	TRBV24-1	TRBJ2-5	.	TGTGCCACCAGTAAGGTCGGGGCTGGCCAGACCCAGTACTTC	CATSKVGAGQTQYF